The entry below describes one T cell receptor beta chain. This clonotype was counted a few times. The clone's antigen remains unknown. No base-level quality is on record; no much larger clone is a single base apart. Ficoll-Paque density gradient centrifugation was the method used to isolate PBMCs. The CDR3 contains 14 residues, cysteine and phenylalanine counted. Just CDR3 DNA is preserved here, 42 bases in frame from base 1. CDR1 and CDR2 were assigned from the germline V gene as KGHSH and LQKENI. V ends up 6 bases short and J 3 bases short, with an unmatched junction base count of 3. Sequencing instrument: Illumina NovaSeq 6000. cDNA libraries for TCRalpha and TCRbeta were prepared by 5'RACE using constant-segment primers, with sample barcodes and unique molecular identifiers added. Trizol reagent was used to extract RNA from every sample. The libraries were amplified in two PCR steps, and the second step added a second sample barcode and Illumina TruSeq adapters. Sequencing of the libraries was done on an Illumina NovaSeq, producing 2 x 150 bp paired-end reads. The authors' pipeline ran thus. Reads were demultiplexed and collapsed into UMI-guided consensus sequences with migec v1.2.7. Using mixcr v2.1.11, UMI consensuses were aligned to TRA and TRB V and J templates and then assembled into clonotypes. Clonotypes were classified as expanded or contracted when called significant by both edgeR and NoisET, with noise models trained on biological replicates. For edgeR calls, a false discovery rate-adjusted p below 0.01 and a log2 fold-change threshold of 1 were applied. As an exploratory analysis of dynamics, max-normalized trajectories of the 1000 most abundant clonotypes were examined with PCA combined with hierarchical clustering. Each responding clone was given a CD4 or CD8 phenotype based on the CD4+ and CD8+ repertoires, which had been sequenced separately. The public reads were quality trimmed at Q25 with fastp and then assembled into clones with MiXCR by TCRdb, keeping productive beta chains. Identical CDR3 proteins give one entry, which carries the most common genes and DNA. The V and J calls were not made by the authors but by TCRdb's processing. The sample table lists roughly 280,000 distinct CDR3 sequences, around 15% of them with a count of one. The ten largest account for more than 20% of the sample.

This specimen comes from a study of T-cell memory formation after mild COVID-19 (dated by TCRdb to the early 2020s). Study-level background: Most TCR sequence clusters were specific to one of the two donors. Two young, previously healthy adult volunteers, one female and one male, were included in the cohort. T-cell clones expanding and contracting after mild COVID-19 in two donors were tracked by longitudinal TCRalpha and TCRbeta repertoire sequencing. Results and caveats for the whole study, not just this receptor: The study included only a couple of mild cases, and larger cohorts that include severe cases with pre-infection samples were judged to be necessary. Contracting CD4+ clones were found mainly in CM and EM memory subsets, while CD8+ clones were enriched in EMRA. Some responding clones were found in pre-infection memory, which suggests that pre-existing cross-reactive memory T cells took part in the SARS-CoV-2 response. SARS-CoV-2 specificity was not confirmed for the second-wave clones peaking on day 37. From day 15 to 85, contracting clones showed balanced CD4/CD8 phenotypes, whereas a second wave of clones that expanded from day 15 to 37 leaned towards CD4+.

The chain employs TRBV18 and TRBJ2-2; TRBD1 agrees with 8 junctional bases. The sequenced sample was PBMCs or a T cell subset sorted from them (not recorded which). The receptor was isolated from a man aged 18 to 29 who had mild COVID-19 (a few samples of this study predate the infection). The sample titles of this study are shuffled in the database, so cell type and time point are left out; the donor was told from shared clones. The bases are TGTGCCAGCTCGGACAGGGTAGACACCGGGGAGCTGTTTTTT. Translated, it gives CASSDRVDTGELFF.